This T cell receptor beta chain was recorded in a study of shared clonotypes between healthy human individuals. The CDR3 runs 13 residues. The V gene lost 2 bases and the J gene lost 3 bases, with 7 bases spanning the gap. Germline V gives CDR1 SGHVS, CDR2 FNYEAQ. Genomic DNA (from each subset) was split evenly across several immunoSEQ plates. The table came from immunoSEQ multiplex PCR; TCRdb's copy has only in-frame clones and leaves some out. The profile shows approximately 740,000 clones, around two thirds of them singletons. The rearrangement uses TRBV7-6 and TRBJ2-5, with unresolved D. The sample comprised memory CD4+ T cells sorted from blood. As for subset: CD45RA-negative fraction. This sequence was found in a woman in her 30s in good health. The CDR3 bases are TGTGCCAGCAGCTTATTGACGAAAGAGACCCAGTACTTC. It yields the protein CASSLLTKETQYF.